What follows is one TCR beta chain and its context. V was clipped by 5 bases and J by 2 bases; unmatched bases: 2. The CDR3 loop spans 14 amino acids. Germline V gives CDR1 MGHDK, CDR2 SYGVNS. This record comes from a study of human T cells and chemical hapten exposure. In the authors' methods: Between about 23,224 and 700,000 TCRs appeared in each sample, and the median stood at around 92,000. TCRdb passed the RACE reads through MiXCR, listing each CDR3 protein once. These V and J calls are TCRdb output, not the study's own analysis. The sample lists 80,000 to 95,000 distinct CDR3 sequences; approximately 10% were seen once. Regarding time point: patch test 2, 6 weeks after DPC sensitization. Treatment given: therapeutic diphenylcyclopropenone sensitization with weekly scalp DPC.

Sample: whole blood, taken in connection with sensitization to the hapten diphenylcyclopropenone (DPC). V and J are TRBV25-1 and TRBJ2-1, with 8 bases fitting TRBD1. The source is a man in his forties with alopecia areata. Some clones in this sample may be carry-over from other donors' samples. Here the CDR3 reads CASSNRGAYNEQFF. The CDR3 DNA follows: TGTGCCAGCAGTAACAGGGGGGCCTACAATGAGCAGTTCTTC.